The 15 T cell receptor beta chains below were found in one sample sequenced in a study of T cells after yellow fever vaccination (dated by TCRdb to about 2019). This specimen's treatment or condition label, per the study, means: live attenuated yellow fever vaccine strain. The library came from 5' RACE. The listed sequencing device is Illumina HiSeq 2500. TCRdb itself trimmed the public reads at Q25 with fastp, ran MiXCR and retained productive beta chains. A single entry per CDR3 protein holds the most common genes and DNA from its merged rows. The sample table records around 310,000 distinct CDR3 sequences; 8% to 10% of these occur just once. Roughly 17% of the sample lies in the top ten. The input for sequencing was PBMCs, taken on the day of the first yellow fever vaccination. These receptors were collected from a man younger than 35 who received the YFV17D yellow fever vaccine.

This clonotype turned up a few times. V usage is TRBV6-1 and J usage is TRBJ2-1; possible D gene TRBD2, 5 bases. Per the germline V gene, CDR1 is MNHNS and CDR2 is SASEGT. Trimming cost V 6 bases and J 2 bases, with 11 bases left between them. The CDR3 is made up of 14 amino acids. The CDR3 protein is CASRFGVAYNEQFF. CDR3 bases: TGTGCCAGCAGGTTCGGGGTCGCCTACAATGAGCAGTTCTTC.

The CDR3 sequence: CASSFVTYEQYF. In DNA, the CDR3 is TGTGCCAGCAGCTTTGTCACCTACGAGCAGTACTTC. V gene TRBV7-2 combines with J gene TRBJ2-7; D ambiguous. Between the trimmed V and J ends, which lost 3 bases and 2 bases, there was a span of 5 bases. CDR3 size: 12 residues. Germline CDR1 SGHTA, CDR2 FQGNSA.

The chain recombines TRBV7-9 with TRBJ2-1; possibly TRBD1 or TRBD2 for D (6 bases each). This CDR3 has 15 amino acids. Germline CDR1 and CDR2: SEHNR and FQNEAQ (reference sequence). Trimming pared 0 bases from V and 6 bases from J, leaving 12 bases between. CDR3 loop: CASSLAGGASNEQFF. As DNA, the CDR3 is TGTGCCAGCAGCTTAGCGGGGGGCGCGAGCAATGAGCAGTTCTTC.

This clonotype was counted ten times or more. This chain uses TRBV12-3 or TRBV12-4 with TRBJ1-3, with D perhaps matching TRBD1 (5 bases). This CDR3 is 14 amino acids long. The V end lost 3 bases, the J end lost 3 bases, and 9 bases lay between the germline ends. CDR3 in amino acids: CASSFWGGGNTIYF. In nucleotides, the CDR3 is TGTGCCAGCAGTTTTTGGGGCGGTGGAAACACCATATATTTT.

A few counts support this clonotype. The CDR3 nucleotides read TGTGCCAGCAGCTATGGGACAGGGGCGAAGAGCAATCAGCCCCAGCATTTT. Protein product: CASSYGTGAKSNQPQHF. The chain links TRBV6-5 to TRBJ1-5; TRBD1 agrees at 10 bases. Per the germline V gene, CDR1 is MNHEY and CDR2 is SVGAGI. V dropped 6 bases and J dropped 1; count of bases not matched to a gene: 9. This CDR3 is built from 17 residues.

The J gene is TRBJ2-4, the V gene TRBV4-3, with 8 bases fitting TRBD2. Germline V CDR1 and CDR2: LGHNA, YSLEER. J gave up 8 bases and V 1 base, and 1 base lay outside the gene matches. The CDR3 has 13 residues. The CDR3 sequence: CASSQAGGDIQYF. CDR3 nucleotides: TGCGCCAGCAGCCAAGCCGGGGGGGACATTCAGTACTTC.

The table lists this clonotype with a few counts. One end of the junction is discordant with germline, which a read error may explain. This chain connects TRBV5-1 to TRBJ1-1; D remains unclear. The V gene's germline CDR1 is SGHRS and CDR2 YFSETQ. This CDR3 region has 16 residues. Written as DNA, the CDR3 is TGCGCCAGCAGCCCGGGCCCATGGGAGGGCTCCACTGAAGTTTTCTTT. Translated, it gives CASSPGPWEGSTEVFF.

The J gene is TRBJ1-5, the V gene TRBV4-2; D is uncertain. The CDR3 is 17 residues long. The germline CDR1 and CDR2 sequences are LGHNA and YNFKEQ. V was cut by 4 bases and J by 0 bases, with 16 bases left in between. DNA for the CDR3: TGTGCCAGCAGCCTGGTGAGGACGGGAAATAGCAATCAGCCCCAGCATTTT. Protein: CASSLVRTGNSNQPQHF.

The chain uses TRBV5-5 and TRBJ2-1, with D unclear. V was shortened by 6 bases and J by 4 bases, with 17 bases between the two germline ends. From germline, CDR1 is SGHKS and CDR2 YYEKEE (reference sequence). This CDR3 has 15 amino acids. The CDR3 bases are TGTGCCAGCACCCGGCACAGCTCTCAGTACAATGAGCAGTTCTTC. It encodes CASTRHSSQYNEQFF.

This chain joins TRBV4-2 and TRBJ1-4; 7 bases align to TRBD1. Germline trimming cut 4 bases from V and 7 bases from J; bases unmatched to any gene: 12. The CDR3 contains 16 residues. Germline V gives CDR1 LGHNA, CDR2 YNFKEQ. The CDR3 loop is CASSREGRQGGEKLFF. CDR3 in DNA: TGTGCCAGCAGCCGGGAAGGGCGACAGGGTGGTGAAAAACTGTTTTTT.

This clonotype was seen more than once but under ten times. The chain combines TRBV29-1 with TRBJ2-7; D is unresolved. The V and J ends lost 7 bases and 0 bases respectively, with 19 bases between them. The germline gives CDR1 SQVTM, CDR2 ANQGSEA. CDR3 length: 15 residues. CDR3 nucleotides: TGCAGCGCCCTTAGCCCCCCAGATAACTCCTACGAGCAGTACGTC. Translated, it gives CSALSPPDNSYEQYV.

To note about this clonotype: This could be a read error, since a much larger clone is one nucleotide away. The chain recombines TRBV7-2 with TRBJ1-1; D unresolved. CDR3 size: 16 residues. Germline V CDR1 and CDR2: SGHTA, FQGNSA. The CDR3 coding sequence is TGTGCCAGCAGCTTAGGGACGCTGCGCGTGAACACTGAAGATTTCTTT. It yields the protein CASSLGTLRVNTEDFF.

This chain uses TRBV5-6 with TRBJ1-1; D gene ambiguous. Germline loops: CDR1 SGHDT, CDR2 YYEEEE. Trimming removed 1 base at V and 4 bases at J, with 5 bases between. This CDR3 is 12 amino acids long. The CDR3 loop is CASSLWATEAFF. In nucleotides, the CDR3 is TGTGCCAGCAGCTTGTGGGCCACTGAAGCTTTCTTT. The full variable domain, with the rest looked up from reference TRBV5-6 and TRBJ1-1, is DAGVTQSPTHLIKTRGQQVTLRCSPKSGHDTVSWYQQALGQGPQFIFQYYEEEERQRGNFPDRFSGHQFPNYSSELNVNALLLGDSALYLCASSLWATEAFFGQGTRLTVV.

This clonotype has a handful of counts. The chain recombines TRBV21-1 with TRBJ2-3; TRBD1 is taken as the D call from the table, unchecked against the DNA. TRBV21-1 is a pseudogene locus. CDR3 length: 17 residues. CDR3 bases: TGTGCCAGCAGCCCCCGGAGAACAGATCGTAGCACAGATACGCAGTATTTT. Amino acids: CASSPRRTDRSTDTQYF.

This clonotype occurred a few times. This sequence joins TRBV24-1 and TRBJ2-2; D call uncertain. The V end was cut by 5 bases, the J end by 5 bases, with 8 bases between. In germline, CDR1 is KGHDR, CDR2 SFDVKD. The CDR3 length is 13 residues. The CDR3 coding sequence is TGTGCCACCAGTGTCGACGGTACCGGGGAGCTGTTTTTT. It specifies CATSVDGTGELFF.